The clone carrying this T cell receptor beta chain was detected many times. The data stem from a study of kidney transplant recipient with SARS-CoV-2 infection. Germline CDR1 reads SQVTM; CDR2 reads ANQGSEA. The CDR3 extends over 17 amino acids. Germline trimming cut 7 bases from V and 3 bases from J; bases unmatched to any gene: 17. TCRdb independently ran MiXCR on the reads; one entry per CDR3 protein. Counted here are fewer than 250,000 distinct CDR3 sequences, less than 35% occurring once; the ten biggest clones make up almost 7.5%. This specimen consisted of a blood sample, obtained at baseline and around day 120 from a kidney transplant recipient. The V gene is TRBV29-1, the J gene TRBJ1-2; 10 bases map to TRBD1. This TCR was recovered from a male patient aged 30 to 39 who had COVID-19 and was a kidney transplant recipient. Some T cells may be graft donor cells. CDR3 nucleotides: TGCAGCGCCATAAGCGGGACAGGGGTTGGGAGTGACTATGGCTACACCTTC. Amino acid sequence: CSAISGTGVGSDYGYTF.